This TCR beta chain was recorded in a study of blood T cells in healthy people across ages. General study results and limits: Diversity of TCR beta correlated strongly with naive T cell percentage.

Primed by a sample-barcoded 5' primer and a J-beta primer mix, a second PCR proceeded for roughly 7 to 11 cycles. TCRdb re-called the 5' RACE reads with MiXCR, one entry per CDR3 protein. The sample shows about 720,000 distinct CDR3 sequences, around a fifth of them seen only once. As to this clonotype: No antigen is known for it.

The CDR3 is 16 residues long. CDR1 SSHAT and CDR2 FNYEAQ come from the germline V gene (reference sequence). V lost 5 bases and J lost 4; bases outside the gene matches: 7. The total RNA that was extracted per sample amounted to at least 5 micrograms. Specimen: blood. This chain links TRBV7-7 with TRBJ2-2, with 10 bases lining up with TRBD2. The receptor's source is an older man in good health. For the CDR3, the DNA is TGTGCCAGCAGCCCACCTAGCGGGAGCGTCACCGGGGAGCTGTTTTTT. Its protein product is CASSPPSGSVTGELFF.